Included here is one T cell receptor (beta chain) sequence, with context. It lacks a known antigen. No much larger clone exists at a distance of one base, and base qualities are not known. The method was the immunoSEQ multiplex PCR assay. TCRdb retrieved this table from immuneACCESS and kept in-frame rearrangements only. Not all clones are present; in checked studies, unresolved V genes account for under half, and no reason is known for the remainder. For this sample the table gives 650,000 to 950,000 clones, of which 80% to 90% were detected only once. The ten top clones hold approximately 0.01% of the sample. This sample is part of a study of shared T cell receptors in the human thymus (dated by TCRdb to the early 2020s). With respect to the entire study: The study examined how the human thymus generates shared, self-reactive T-cell receptor alpha chains.

These records were also assigned to another study, of human thymus T cells. From the second report: Donors were immunologically healthy infants undergoing open corrective cardiac surgery for congenital heart defects in Finland. Thymus tissue was obtained as surgical resects removed during corrective cardiac surgery. Biased V and J gene segment usage appeared to be present in both thymic and peripheral blood repertoires. The related research found that thymic TCR repertoires overlapped highly between unrelated individuals. TCR alpha and beta repertoires from roughly eight infant thymus samples and four related peripheral blood samples were characterized in the study. The infant donors were about 7 to 250 days old, and the cohort included over five males and two females. Thymocytes were freed from the tissue by mechanical means and kept at -70 degrees C as pellets of about 8.5-34 million cells. Genomic DNA was extracted from frozen cell pellets with a QIAsymphony instrument. The immunoSEQ multiplex PCR assay was used to amplify the TCRB and TCRAD loci from a standardized quantity of quality-controlled genomic DNA. Amplicons spanned the V(D)J region at a length sufficient to cover the CDR3 and identify V and J genes. The commercial immunoSEQ service was used to sequence amplicons on an Illumina platform. Primer bias and sequencing errors were corrected using previously described methods, and TCRAD and TCRB definitions followed the IMGT database. immunoSEQ Analyzer 3.0 and VDJTools were used for repertoire analysis, which covered basic statistics, V/J segment usage, diversity estimates, rarefaction and pairwise overlap. Diversity was estimated with Chao1, ChaoE, Efron-Thisted, Shannon and inverse Simpson indices, and also on datasets down-sampled to the smallest sample. For repertoire overlap, CDR3 nucleotide sequence, V gene and J gene had to match strictly, and clustering was done by Jaccard-based multidimensional scaling. On average, roughly 740,000 unique TCRB clonotypes were obtained from thymus samples, compared with around 78,000 from blood samples.

The source of this sequence is a girl in the first two years of life with a congenital heart defect. Donor details come from another sample of the same person, matched by shared clones. Sample: thymocytes.

The nucleotide sequence reads TGTGCCAGCAGCCCAAGATTTCGGAGCTCCTACGAGCAGTACTTC. The encoded protein is CASSPRFRSSYEQYF. The V and J genes are TRBV13 and TRBJ2-7; the D gene lacks a confident call. The germline V gene encodes CDR1 PRHDT and CDR2 FYEKMQ (reference sequence). V lost 5 bases and J lost 0 bases; the stretch between them is 14 bases long. The CDR3 starts with the cysteine, ends with the phenylalanine, and has 15 residues. CDR3 DNA only is kept here, 45 bases in frame from base 1. The reference TRBV13 and TRBJ2-7 proteins fill in what lies around the CDR3, so the full variable domain reads AAGVIQSPRHLIKEKRETATLKCYPIPRHDTVYWYQQGPGQDPQFLISFYEKMQSDKGSIPDRFSAQQFSDYHSELNMSSLELGDSALYFCASSPRFRSSYEQYFGPGTRLTVT.